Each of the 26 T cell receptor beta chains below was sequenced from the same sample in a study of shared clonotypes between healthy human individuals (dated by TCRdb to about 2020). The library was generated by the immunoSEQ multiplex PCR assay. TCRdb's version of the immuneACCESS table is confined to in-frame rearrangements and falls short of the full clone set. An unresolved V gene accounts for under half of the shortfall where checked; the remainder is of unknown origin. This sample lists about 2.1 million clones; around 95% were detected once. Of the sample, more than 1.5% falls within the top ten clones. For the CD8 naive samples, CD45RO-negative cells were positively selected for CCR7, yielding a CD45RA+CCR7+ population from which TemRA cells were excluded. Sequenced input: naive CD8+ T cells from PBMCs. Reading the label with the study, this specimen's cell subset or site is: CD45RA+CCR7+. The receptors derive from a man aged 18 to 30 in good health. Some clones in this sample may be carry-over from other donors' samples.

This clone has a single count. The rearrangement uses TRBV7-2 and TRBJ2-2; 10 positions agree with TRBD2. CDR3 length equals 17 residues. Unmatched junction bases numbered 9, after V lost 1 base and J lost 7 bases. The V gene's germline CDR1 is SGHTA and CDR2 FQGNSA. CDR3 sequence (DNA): TGTGCCAGCAGCTTAGAGGTACTAGCGGGATTTGTCGGGGAGCTGTTTTTT. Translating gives CASSLEVLAGFVGELFF.

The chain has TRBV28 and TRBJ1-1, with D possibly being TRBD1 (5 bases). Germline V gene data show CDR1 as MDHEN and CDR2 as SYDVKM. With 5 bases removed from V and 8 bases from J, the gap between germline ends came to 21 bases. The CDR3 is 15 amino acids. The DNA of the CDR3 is TGTGCCAGCAGTCGGCTAGTCGGGACGTGGATCGAAGCTTTCTTT. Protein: CASSRLVGTWIEAFF. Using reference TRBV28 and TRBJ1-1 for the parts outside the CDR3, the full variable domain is DVKVTQSSRYLVKRTGEKVFLECVQDMDHENMFWYRQDPGLGLRLIYFSYDVKMKEKGDIPEGYSVSREKKERFSLILESASTNQTSMYLCASSRLVGTWIEAFFGQGTRLTVV.

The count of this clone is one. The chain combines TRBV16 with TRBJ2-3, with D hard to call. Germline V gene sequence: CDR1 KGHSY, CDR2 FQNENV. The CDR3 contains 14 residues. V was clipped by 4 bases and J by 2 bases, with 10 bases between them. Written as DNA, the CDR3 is TGTGCCAGCAGCCCCGCCCCCGCCACAGATACGCAGTATTTT. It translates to CASSPAPATDTQYF.

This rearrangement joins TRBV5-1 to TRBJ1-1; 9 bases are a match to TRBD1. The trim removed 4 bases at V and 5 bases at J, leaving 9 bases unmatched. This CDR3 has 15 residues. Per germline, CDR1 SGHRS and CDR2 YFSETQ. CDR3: CASSPGTGRGTEAFF. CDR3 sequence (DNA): TGCGCCAGCAGCCCTGGGACAGGGCGAGGTACTGAAGCTTTCTTT.

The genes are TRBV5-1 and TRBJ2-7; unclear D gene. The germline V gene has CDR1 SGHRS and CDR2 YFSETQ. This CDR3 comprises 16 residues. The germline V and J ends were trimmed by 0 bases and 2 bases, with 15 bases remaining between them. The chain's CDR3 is CASSLGLRGWPYEQYF. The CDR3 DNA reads TGCGCCAGCAGCTTGGGCCTCCGTGGGTGGCCCTACGAGCAGTACTTC.

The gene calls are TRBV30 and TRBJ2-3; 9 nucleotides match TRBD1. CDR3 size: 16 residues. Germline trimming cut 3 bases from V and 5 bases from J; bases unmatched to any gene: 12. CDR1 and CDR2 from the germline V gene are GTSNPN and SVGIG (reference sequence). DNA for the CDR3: TGTGCCTGGAGCCATAGAGGGGACAGGGTCAAAGATACGCAGTATTTT. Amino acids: CAWSHRGDRVKDTQYF. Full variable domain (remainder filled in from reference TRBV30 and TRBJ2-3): SQTIHQWPATLVQPVGSPLSLECTVEGTSNPNLYWYRQAAGRGLQLLFYSVGIGQISSEVPQNLSASRPQDRQFILSSKKLLLSDSGFYLCAWSHRGDRVKDTQYFGPGTRLTVL.

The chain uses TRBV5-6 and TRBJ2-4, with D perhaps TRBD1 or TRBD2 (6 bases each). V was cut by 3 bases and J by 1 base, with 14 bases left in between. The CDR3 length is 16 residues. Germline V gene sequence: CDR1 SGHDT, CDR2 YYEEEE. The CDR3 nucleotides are TGTGCCAGCAGCTGGGGGGCCTCTGGGGCCAAAAACATTCAGTACTTC. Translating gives CASSWGASGAKNIQYF.

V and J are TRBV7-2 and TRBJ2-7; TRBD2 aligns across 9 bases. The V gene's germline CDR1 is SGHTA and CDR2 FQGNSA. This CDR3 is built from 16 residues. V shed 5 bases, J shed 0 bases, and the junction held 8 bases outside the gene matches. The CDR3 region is CASSPHPSGASYEQYF. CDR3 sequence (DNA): TGTGCCAGCAGCCCTCACCCTAGCGGGGCCTCCTACGAGCAGTACTTC.

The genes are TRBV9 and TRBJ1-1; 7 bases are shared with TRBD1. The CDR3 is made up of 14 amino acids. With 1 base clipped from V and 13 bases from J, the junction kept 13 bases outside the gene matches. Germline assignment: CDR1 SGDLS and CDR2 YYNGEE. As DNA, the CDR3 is TGTGCCAGCAGCGTATATTTAGGACAGGCGGGGGTTTTCTTT. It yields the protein CASSVYLGQAGVFF.

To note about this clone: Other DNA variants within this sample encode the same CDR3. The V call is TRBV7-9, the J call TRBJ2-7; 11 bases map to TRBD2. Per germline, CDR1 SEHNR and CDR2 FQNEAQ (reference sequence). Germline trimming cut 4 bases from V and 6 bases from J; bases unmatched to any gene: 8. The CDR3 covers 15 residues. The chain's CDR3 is CASSSPGTSGPEQYF. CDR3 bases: TGTGCCAGCAGCTCCCCCGGGACTAGCGGCCCCGAGCAGTACTTC.

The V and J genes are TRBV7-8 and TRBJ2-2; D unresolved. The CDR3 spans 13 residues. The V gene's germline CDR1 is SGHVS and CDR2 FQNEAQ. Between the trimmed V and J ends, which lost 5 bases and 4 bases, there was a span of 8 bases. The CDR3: CASSPSLTGELFF. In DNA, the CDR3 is TGTGCCAGCAGCCCAAGCCTCACCGGGGAGCTGTTTTTT.

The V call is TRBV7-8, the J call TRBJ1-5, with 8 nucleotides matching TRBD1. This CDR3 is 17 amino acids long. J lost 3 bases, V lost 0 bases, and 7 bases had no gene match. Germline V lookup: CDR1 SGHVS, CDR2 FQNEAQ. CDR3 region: CASSLAGTGPLNQPQHF. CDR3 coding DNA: TGTGCCAGCAGCTTAGCCGGGACAGGACCTCTCAATCAGCCCCAGCATTTT.

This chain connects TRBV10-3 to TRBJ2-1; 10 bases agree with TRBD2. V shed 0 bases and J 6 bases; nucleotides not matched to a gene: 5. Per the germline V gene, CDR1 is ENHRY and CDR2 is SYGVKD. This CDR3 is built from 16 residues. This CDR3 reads CAISESSSGRINEQFF. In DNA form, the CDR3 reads TGTGCCATCAGTGAGTCGAGTAGCGGGAGGATCAATGAGCAGTTCTTC.

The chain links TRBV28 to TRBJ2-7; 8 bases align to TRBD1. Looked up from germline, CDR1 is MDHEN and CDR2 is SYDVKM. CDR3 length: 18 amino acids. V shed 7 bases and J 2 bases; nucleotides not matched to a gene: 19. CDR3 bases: TGTGCCAGCACCACGCCAAAATTGAGGACAGGGATAACCTACGAGCAGTACTTC. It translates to CASTTPKLRTGITYEQYF.

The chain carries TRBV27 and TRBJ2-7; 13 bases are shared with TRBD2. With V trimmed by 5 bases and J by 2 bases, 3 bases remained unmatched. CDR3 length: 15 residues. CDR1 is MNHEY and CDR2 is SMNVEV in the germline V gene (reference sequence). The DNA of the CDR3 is TGTGCCAGCAGTATCGGGACTAGCGGGACCTACGAGCAGTACTTC. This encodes CASSIGTSGTYEQYF.

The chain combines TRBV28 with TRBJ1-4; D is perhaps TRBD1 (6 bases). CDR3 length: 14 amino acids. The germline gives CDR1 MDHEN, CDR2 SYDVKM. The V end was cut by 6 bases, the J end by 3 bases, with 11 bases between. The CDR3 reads CASRPDSSNEKLFF. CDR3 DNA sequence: TGTGCCAGCAGGCCGGACAGTTCTAATGAAAAACTGTTTTTT.

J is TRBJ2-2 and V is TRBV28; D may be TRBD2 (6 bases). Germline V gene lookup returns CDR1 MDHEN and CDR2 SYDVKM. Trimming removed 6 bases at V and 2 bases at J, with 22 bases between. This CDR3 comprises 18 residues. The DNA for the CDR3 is TGTGCCAGCAGCACTTTTCGGAGTCTAGCGAGAAACACCGGGGAGCTGTTTTTT. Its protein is CASSTFRSLARNTGELFF.

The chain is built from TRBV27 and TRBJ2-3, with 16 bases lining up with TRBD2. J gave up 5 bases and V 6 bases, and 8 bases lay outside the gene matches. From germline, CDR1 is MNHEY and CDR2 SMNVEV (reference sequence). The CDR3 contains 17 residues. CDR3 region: CASRAGTSGRGVDTQYF. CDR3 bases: TGTGCCAGCAGGGCCGGGACTAGCGGGAGGGGGGTAGATACGCAGTATTTT.

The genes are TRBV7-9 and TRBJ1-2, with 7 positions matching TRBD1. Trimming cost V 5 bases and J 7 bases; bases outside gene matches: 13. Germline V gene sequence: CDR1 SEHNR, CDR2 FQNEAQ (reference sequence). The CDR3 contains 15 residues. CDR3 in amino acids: CASSLRTGEAPGYTF. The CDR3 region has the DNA TGTGCCAGCAGCCTACGAACAGGGGAGGCTCCTGGCTACACCTTC.

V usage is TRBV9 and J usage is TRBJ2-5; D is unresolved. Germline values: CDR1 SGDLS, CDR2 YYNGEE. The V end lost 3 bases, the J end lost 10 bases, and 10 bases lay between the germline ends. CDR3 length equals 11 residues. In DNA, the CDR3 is TGTGCCAGCAGCGATGGCGGCGACCAGTACTTC. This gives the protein CASSDGGDQYF.

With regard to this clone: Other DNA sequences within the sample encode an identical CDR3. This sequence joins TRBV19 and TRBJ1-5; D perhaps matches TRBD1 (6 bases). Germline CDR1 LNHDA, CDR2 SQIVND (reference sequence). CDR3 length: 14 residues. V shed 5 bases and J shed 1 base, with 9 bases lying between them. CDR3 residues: CASSFRGSNQPQHF. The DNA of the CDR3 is TGTGCCAGTAGTTTCAGGGGAAGCAATCAGCCCCAGCATTTT.

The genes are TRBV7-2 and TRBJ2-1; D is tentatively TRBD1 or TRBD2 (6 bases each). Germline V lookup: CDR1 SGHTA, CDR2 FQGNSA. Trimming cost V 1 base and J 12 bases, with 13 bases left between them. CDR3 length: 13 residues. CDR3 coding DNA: TGTGCCAGCAGCTTAGGGGGGGCACTATGGCAGTTCTTC. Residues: CASSLGGALWQFF. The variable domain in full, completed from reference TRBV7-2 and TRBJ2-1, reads GAGVSQSPSNKVTEKGKDVELRCDPISGHTALYWYRQSLGQGLEFLIYFQGNSAPDKSGLPSDRFSAERTGGSVSTLTIQRTQQEDSAVYLCASSLGGALWQFFGPGTRLTVL.

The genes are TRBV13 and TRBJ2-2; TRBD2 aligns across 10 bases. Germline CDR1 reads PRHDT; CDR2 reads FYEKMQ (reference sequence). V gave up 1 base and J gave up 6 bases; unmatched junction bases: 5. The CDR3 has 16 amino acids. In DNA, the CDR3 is TGTGCCAGCAGCTTAGTCTCAGCGGGAGGGCCCGGGGAGCTGTTTTTT. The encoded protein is CASSLVSAGGPGELFF.

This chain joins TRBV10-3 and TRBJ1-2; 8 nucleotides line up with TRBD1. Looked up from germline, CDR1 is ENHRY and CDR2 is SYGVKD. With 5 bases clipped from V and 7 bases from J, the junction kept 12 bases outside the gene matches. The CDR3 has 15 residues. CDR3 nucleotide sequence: TGTGCCATCAGTTCTACCCAGGGGGCAATGCGTGGCTACACCTTC. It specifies CAISSTQGAMRGYTF.

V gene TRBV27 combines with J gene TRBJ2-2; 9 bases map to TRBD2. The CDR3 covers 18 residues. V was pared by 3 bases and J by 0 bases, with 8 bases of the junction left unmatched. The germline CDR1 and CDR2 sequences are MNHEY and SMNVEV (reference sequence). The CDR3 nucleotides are TGTGCCAGCAGTTTCAGGGGCCTAGCGGGAACGAACACCGGGGAGCTGTTTTTT. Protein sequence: CASSFRGLAGTNTGELFF.

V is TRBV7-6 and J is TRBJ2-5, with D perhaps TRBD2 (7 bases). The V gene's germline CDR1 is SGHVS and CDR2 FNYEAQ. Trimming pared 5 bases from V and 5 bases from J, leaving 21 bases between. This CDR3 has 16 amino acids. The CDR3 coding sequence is TGTGCCAGCAGCCTACTACAGCTGGGGGGGGGCGAGACCCAGTACTTC. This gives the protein CASSLLQLGGGETQYF.